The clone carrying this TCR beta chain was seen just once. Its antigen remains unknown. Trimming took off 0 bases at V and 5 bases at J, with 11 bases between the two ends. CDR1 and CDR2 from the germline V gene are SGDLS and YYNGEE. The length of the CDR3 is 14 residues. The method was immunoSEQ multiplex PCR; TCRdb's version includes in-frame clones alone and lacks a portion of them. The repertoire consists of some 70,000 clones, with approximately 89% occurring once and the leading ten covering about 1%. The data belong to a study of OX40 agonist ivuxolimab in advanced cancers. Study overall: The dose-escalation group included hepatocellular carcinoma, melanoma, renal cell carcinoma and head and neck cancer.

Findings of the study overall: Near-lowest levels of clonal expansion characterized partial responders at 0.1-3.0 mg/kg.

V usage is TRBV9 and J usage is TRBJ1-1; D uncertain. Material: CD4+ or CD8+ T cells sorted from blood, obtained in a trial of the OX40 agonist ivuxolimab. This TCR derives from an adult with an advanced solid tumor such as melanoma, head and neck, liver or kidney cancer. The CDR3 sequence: CASSVEWRGTEAFF. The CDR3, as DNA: TGTGCCAGCAGCGTAGAGTGGAGAGGTACTGAAGCTTTCTTT.